Listed here are 19 T cell receptor beta chains from one sample, sequenced in a study of technical replicates of blood from a few donors. TCRdb's table, derived via immunoSEQ multiplex PCR, lists solely in-frame clones and lacks some. The repertoire holds 75,000 to 95,000 clones, with 90% to 96% as singletons. Input material: T cells isolated from PBMCs. These receptors were taken from a human donor in good health.

The chain couples TRBV21-1 to TRBJ1-5; the table names TRBD1, a call not compared with the DNA. TRBV21-1 is listed as a pseudogene. CDR3 length: 18 amino acids. Written as DNA, the CDR3 is TGTGCCGGGGTCACAGGTAGTAGGGACAGGGGCGAAGATCAGCCCCAGCATTTT. As protein: CAGVTGSRDRGEDQPQHF.

This chain joins TRBV9 and TRBJ2-1, with 9 bases aligning to TRBD2. The CDR3 totals 15 residues. J lost 4 bases, V lost 0 bases, and 2 bases had no gene match. CDR1 SGDLS and CDR2 YYNGEE come from the germline V gene. CDR3 coding DNA: TGTGCCAGCAGCGTAGGCGGGAGGGGTTACAATGAGCAGTTCTTC. As protein: CASSVGGRGYNEQFF.

The chain has TRBV9 and TRBJ1-5, with TRBD1 matching 7 bases. The CDR3 is made up of 14 amino acids. Germline V gene sequence: CDR1 SGDLS, CDR2 YYNGEE. V was clipped by 2 bases and J by 4 bases; unmatched bases: 3. CDR3 in DNA: TGTGCCAGCAGCGTGGGACAGATAAATCAGCCCCAGCATTTT. The encoded protein is CASSVGQINQPQHF.

V is TRBV7-9 and J is TRBJ1-2; possibly TRBD1 for D (5 bases). Per the germline V gene, CDR1 is SEHNR and CDR2 is FQNEAQ (reference sequence). There are 15 residues in the CDR3. Trimming removed 1 base from V and 5 bases from J, with 14 bases in between. The DNA of the CDR3 is TGTGCCAGCAGCTTAGGGGTTGGGACTTCGTATGGCTACACCTTC. Protein sequence: CASSLGVGTSYGYTF.

The chain carries TRBV2 and TRBJ2-7; D is ambiguous. The length of the CDR3 is 12 residues. Trimming took off 7 bases at V and 0 bases at J, with 7 bases between the two ends. Per germline, CDR1 SNHLY and CDR2 FYNNEI. The CDR3 DNA follows: TGTGCCAGCACTGCCAGCTCCTACGAGCAGTACTTC. The encoded protein is CASTASSYEQYF. Filled out from reference TRBV2 and TRBJ2-7, the complete variable domain reads EPEVTQTPSHQVTQMGQEVILRCVPISNHLYFYWYRQILGQKVEFLVSFYNNEISEKSEIFDDQFSVERPDGSNFTLKIRSTKLEDSAMYFCASTASSYEQYFGPGTRLTVT.

The rearrangement links TRBV23-1 to TRBJ2-7; 9 bases map to TRBD2. TRBV23-1 is given ORF status, its function remaining uncertain. This CDR3 has 12 residues. V gave up 10 bases and J gave up 5 bases; unmatched junction bases: 6. In DNA, the CDR3 is TGCGCCAACAATAGCGGGAGACACGAGCAGTACTTC. It encodes CANNSGRHEQYF.

V is TRBV2 and J is TRBJ2-7, with TRBD2 identical over 8 bases. Germline values: CDR1 SNHLY, CDR2 FYNNEI. CDR3 length: 15 amino acids. The V segment lost 7 bases and the J segment 4 bases; nucleotides outside the gene matches: 12. CDR3 sequence reads: CASNPRPGLEYEQYF. CDR3 DNA: TGTGCCAGCAACCCCCGTCCGGGACTAGAGTACGAGCAGTACTTC.

The V gene is TRBV6-6, the J gene TRBJ2-7, with D tentatively TRBD2 (5 bases). The CDR3 sequence is 14 residues long. V dropped 2 bases and J dropped 4 bases, with 12 bases sitting between them. Germline V lookup: CDR1 MNHNY, CDR2 SVGAGI (reference sequence). CDR3 coding DNA: TGTGCCAGCAGTTACGATCCCAGCGGTTACGAGCAGTACTTC. It codes for CASSYDPSGYEQYF.

This chain links TRBV10-3 with TRBJ2-5; 10 bases align to TRBD2. The CDR3 extends over 14 amino acids. Germline V CDR1 and CDR2: ENHRY, SYGVKD. J gave up 4 bases and V 5 bases, and 4 bases lay outside the gene matches. For the CDR3, the DNA is TGTGCCATCAGTCCGGGACTAGCGTTAGAGACCCAGTACTTC. It codes for CAISPGLALETQYF.

Here the CDR3 DNA reads TGCGCCAGCAGCTTGGTTCTGGACAGGGCTAATTACGAGCAGTACTTC. Protein product: CASSLVLDRANYEQYF. The V gene is TRBV5-1, the J gene TRBJ2-7; 8 nucleotides match TRBD1. Germline V CDR1 and CDR2: SGHRS, YFSETQ. This CDR3 contains 16 residues. The J segment lost 4 bases and the V segment lost 0 bases, leaving 9 bases of the junction unmatched. The full variable domain, rest sourced from reference TRBV5-1 and TRBJ2-7, is KAGVTQTPRYLIKTRGQQVTLSCSPISGHRSVSWYQQTPGQGLQFLFEYFSETQRNKGNFPGRFSGRQFSNSRSEMNVSTLELGDSALYLCASSLVLDRANYEQYFGPGTRLTVT.

This chain connects TRBV7-3 to TRBJ2-3; the D gene is possibly TRBD2 (5 bases). CDR3 length: 14 residues. Germline V gene data show CDR1 as SGHTA and CDR2 as FQGTGA. Trimming cost V 5 bases and J 1 base, with 10 bases left between them. CDR3 in amino acids: CASSQDSGTDTQYF. The CDR3 DNA reads TGTGCCAGCAGCCAGGACTCTGGCACAGATACGCAGTATTTT. Drawing the rest from reference TRBV7-3 and TRBJ2-3, the complete variable domain is GAGVSQTPSNKVTEKGKYVELRCDPISGHTALYWYRQSLGQGPEFLIYFQGTGAADDSGLPNDRFFAVRPEGSVSTLKIQRTERGDSAVYLCASSQDSGTDTQYFGPGTRLTVL.

This chain joins TRBV6-6 and TRBJ2-3; D is possibly TRBD2 (5 bases). This CDR3 has 16 residues. Trimming shortened V by 0 bases and J by 1 base, and 11 bases separated the two germline ends. CDR1 and CDR2 (germline): MNHNY, SVGAGI (reference sequence). CDR3 sequence reads: CASSYSKLDGTDTQYF. For the CDR3, the DNA is TGTGCCAGCAGTTACTCGAAACTAGATGGCACAGATACGCAGTATTTT.

This sequence joins TRBV6-1 and TRBJ1-1, with TRBD1 as a possible D gene (5 bases). V was shortened by 8 bases and J by 4 bases, with 11 bases between the two germline ends. Germline V gives CDR1 MNHNS, CDR2 SASEGT. The length of the CDR3 is 12 residues. CDR3 sequence (DNA): TGTGCCAGCGGCGGGGGTCTCACTGAAGCTTTCTTT. It specifies CASGGGLTEAFF.

The rearrangement joins TRBV29-1 to TRBJ1-1, with D unclear. The CDR3 sequence is 12 residues long. The V gene lost 4 bases and the J gene lost 11 bases, with 17 bases spanning the gap. The germline V gene encodes CDR1 SQVTM and CDR2 ANQGSEA. The CDR3 coding sequence is TGCAGCGTTGCCCAACAGAGTTCGGCGGCTTTCTTT. It translates to CSVAQQSSAAFF.

CDR3 sequence: CASSEYGGVSETQYF. CDR3 nucleotides: TGTGCCAGCAGTGAATATGGGGGGGTCAGCGAGACCCAGTACTTC. This rearrangement joins TRBV25-1 to TRBJ2-5, with 7 bases lining up with TRBD2. The V gene end was trimmed by 0 bases and the J gene end by 5 bases; junction bases not matched to a gene: 6. The V gene's germline CDR1 is MGHDK and CDR2 SYGVNS. This CDR3 has 15 residues.

The rearrangement joins TRBV19 to TRBJ2-1, with unresolved D. Trimming pared 4 bases from V and 3 bases from J, leaving 7 bases between. The V gene's germline CDR1 is LNHDA and CDR2 SQIVND (reference sequence). The CDR3 loop spans 13 amino acids. The CDR3 DNA is TGTGCCAGTAGTAATTCCCTCTACAATGAGCAGTTCTTC. Translation: CASSNSLYNEQFF.

The rearrangement joins TRBV2 to TRBJ2-7, with TRBD2 as a possible D gene (6 bases). The V gene lost 4 bases and the J gene lost 4 bases, with 11 bases spanning the gap. Germline V gives CDR1 SNHLY, CDR2 FYNNEI. The CDR3 loop spans 13 amino acids. In DNA form, the CDR3 reads TGTGCCAGCAGTGGCTCGGGAGCTTACGAGCAGTACTTC. This gives the protein CASSGSGAYEQYF.

V gene TRBV14 combines with J gene TRBJ2-1, with D possibly matching TRBD2 (5 bases). The V end was cut by 4 bases, the J end by 13 bases, with 11 bases between. Germline CDR1 is SGHDN and CDR2 is FVKESK. This CDR3 spans 11 amino acids. CDR3 DNA: TGTGCCAGCAGCCCGGGGATCACCCAGTTCTTC. Translated, it gives CASSPGITQFF. Using reference TRBV14 and TRBJ2-1 for the parts outside the CDR3, the full variable domain is EAGVTQFPSHSVIEKGQTVTLRCDPISGHDNLYWYRRVMGKEIKFLLHFVKESKQDESGMPNNRFLAERTGGTYSTLKVQPAELEDSGVYFCASSPGITQFFGPGTRLTVL.

The chain recombines TRBV6-1 with TRBJ2-3; maybe TRBD1 (5 bases). V lost 2 bases to trimming and J lost 3 bases, with 21 bases between them. The CDR3 loop spans 18 amino acids. In germline, CDR1 is MNHNS, CDR2 SASEGT. The CDR3 loop reads CASSEYGVAGSRTDTQYF. In DNA, the CDR3 is TGTGCCAGCAGTGAATATGGGGTCGCAGGGTCGAGAACAGATACGCAGTATTTT.